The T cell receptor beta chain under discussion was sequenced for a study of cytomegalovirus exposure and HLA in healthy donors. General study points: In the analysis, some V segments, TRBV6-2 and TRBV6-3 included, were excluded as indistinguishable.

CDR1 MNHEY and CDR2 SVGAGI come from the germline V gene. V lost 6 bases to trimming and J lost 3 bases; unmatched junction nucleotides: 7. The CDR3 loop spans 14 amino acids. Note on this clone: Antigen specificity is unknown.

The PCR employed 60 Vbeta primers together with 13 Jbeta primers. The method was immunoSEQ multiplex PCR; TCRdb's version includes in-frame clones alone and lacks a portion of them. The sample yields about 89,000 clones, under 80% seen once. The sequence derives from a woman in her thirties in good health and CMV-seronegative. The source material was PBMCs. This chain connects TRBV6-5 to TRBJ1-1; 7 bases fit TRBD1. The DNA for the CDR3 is TGTGCCAGCAGCCAAGGACAGGCCTACACTGAAGCTTTCTTT. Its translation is CASSQGQAYTEAFF.